This record looks at one T cell receptor beta chain sequence and its context. This clone was detected only once. Its antigen remains undetermined. No per-base quality is available; no much larger clone lies one base away. This entry comes from a study of blood T cell repertoires in COVID-19 (TCRdb year 2020). About the full investigation: Collaborator samples came from the United States, Italy and Spain and covered acute and convalescent phases of COVID-19. The material from the prospective study consisted of cDNA or gDNA derived from T cells, B-cell-depleted T cells, or PBMCs. The dataset comprised deeply sampled blood TCRbeta repertoires from subjects exposed to, actively infected with, or recovered from COVID-19. A freely available public database, intended as a resource for researchers studying the immune response to SARS-CoV-2, is where the repertoires were released. Samples were obtained from the ongoing ImmuneRACE study (first 160 participants) and from over 1,000 subjects provided by 6 global collaborators. Sample metadata almost always included a de-identified subject ID, COVID-19 status, age in years and sex. Where available, HLA class I and class II types were taken from metadata supplied by the sample provider and were not determined by assay-based typing.

One collaborating source in Seattle enrolled patients during active infection and followed them longitudinally through the course of disease. The collaborating institutions used their own protocols to collect whole blood in K2EDTA tubes. For TCRbeta analysis, collaborators shipped samples in one of three forms: frozen whole blood, isolated PBMCs, or DNA extracted from either of those sample types. The immunoSEQ Assay, a bias-controlled multiplex PCR, was used to amplify TCRbeta CDR3 regions from genomic DNA. In the original analysis: The number of nucleated cells in each sample was estimated from the amplification of reference gene primers within the assay. To quantify the absolute abundance of each unique TCRbeta CDR3 rearrangement, sequence reads were collapsed and filtered. For each sample, productive Simpson clonality was calculated as the square root of Simpson's diversity index across productive rearrangements. TCRdb took over this immuneACCESS table, retaining in-frame rearrangements with V and J assigned. Such tables are incomplete; in checked studies, under half of the missing clones stem from an unresolved V gene, and the remainder is unexplained. Clonal size and the V and J genes are those of that table, whereas D and trimming came from the DNA. This sample holds 330,000 or so clones; around 90% were observed only once. The ten largest clones take up 7.5% to 10% of the sample.

The CDR3 contains 15 residues, cysteine and phenylalanine counted. The DNA shown is the 45-base CDR3, in frame from base 1. V sheds 6 bases and J sheds 0 bases, leaving 12 bases between their ends. CDR1 and CDR2 are read off the germline V gene as MNHEY and SVGAGI. The research as a whole found: Clinical and demographic metadata were provided uncurated, with the amount varying by source and participant.

The clonotype was recovered from a man aged 25-45 years with COVID-19, enrolled during active disease. Recombination joined TRBV6-5 with TRBJ2-1; tentative D gene TRBD2, with 5 bases matching. Sequencing was performed on peripheral blood. This receptor carries the CDR3 CASRLAGNSYNEQFF. The nucleotide sequence is given as TGTGCCAGCAGGCTAGCTGGGAACTCCTACAATGAGCAGTTCTTC.